These T cell receptor beta chains were read from a single sample in a study of blood T cell repertoires in COVID-19. The protocol was immunoSEQ multiplex PCR, while the TCRdb copy is restricted to in-frame clones and leaves out a portion. The sample carries fewer than 350,000 clones, approximately 88% recorded once. The sequenced material came from peripheral blood. The receptors were sampled from a man in his thirties or forties with COVID-19, enrolled during active disease. The CDR3 runs from the conserved cysteine through the conserved F or W. Each record gives: clone size, D gene, J gene, V gene, CDR3 DNA, CDR3 protein. D genes are given only for firm matches. Size tells how often a clone was seen (once, few, many) or the class of an expanded clone, and some rows leave it out.

size: once; D: TRBD1; J: TRBJ1-2; V: TRBV5-4; DNA: TGTGCCAGCAGCTTGGCTTCACGGACAGGGGTCGACTATGGCTACACCTTC; CDR3: CASSLASRTGVDYGYTF
size: .; D: TRBD1; J: TRBJ1-1; V: TRBV18; DNA: TGTGCCAGCTCACCACCGAATGTAGCCACGGGACAGGGGAGGAGTAACACTGAAGCTTTCTTT; CDR3: CASSPPNVATGQGRSNTEAFF
size: .; D: TRBD1; J: TRBJ1-2; V: TRBV27; DNA: TGTGCCAGCAGTTTAGGGACAGGACGCTATGGCTACACCTTC; CDR3: CASSLGTGRYGYTF
size: .; D: TRBD2; J: TRBJ2-7; V: TRBV5-1; DNA: TGCGCCAGCAGCTGGACTAGCGGGGGAATCGGGCAGTACTTC; CDR3: CASSWTSGGIGQYF
size: .; D: TRBD2; J: TRBJ2-1; V: TRBV27; DNA: TGTGCCAGCAGTTTGTCCGGGACTAGCGGATACAATGAGCAGTTCTTC; CDR3: CASSLSGTSGYNEQFF
size: .; D: TRBD1; J: TRBJ2-7; V: TRBV7-9; DNA: TGTGCCAGCAGCCAGACCTTCGGACAGGGGGACGAGCAGTACTTC; CDR3: CASSQTFGQGDEQYF
size: .; D: .; J: TRBJ1-2; V: TRBV14; DNA: TGTGCCAGCAGCCAATTTATCGAGCCCAGGGCTAACTATGGCTACACCTTC; CDR3: CASSQFIEPRANYGYTF
size: once; D: .; J: TRBJ1-5; V: TRBV4-2; DNA: TGTGCCAGCGGAATTCCCCGGGGGCAGCCCCAGCATTTT; CDR3: CASGIPRGQPQHF
size: .; D: TRBD2; J: TRBJ2-1; V: TRBV18; DNA: TGTGCCAGCCACGGGGGGGCCAACAATGAGCAGTTCTTC; CDR3: CASHGGANNEQFF
size: .; D: TRBD2; J: TRBJ2-1; V: TRBV5-1; DNA: TGCGCCAGCAGACGGGGACTAGCGGCTTACAATGAGCAGTTCTTC; CDR3: CASRRGLAAYNEQFF
size: .; D: .; J: TRBJ2-5; V: TRBV29-1; DNA: TGCAGCTCCAAGGGGAAGGAGACCCAGTACTTC; CDR3: CSSKGKETQYF
size: once; D: .; J: TRBJ2-7; V: TRBV28; DNA: TGTGCCAGCAGGGGGGGACCTTCCTACGAGCAGTACTTC; CDR3: CASRGGPSYEQYF
size: .; D: TRBD1; J: TRBJ1-2; V: TRBV19; DNA: TGTGCCAGTAGTATATCGAAGCCGGGACAGGGTATTGGCTACACCTTC; CDR3: CASSISKPGQGIGYTF
size: .; D: .; J: TRBJ1-6; V: TRBV4-2; DNA: TGTGCCAGCAGCCAAGATGGGCCCGAATCACCCCTCCACTTT; CDR3: CASSQDGPESPLHF
size: .; D: .; J: TRBJ1-1; V: TRBV7-8; DNA: TGTGCCAGCAGCTTAGTAATGGGCGGGGGGAACACTGAAGCTTTCTTT; CDR3: CASSLVMGGGNTEAFF
size: .; D: .; J: TRBJ2-1; V: TRBV6-1; DNA: TGTGCCAGCAGTGAATTTCAGGGCAGGGTTAATGAGCAGTTCTTC; CDR3: CASSEFQGRVNEQFF
size: .; D: .; J: TRBJ2-1; V: TRBV3-1/TRBV3-2; DNA: TGTGCCAGCAGCCAGTCGGGGATTGAGCAGTTCTTC; CDR3: CASSQSGIEQFF
size: .; D: .; J: TRBJ1-1; V: TRBV6-5; DNA: TGTTACTCCAATGGGCAGGGGAACACTGAAGCTTTCTTT; CDR3: CYSNGQGNTEAFF
size: .; D: TRBD1; J: TRBJ2-7; V: TRBV5-6; DNA: TGTGCCAGCAGCCTCGGACAGGGGGCGAGGGAGCAGTACTTC; CDR3: CASSLGQGAREQYF
size: .; D: .; J: TRBJ1-2; V: TRBV5-4; DNA: TGTGCCAGCAGCTTCTTACGGGGAGGTAACTATGGCTACACCTTC; CDR3: CASSFLRGGNYGYTF
size: .; D: .; J: TRBJ1-1; V: TRBV25-1; DNA: TGTGCCAGCAGTCCCCCCTATGCTCTGAACACTGAAGCTTTCTTT; CDR3: CASSPPYALNTEAFF
size: few; D: TRBD2; J: TRBJ2-1; V: TRBV7-2; DNA: TGTGCCAGCAGCTTAGGTCCTAGCGGGGGCTTCTATGAGCAGTTCTTC; CDR3: CASSLGPSGGFYEQFF
size: once; D: .; J: TRBJ2-7; V: TRBV2; DNA: TGTGCCAGCAGGCAGGCAGCCTACGAGCAGTACTTC; CDR3: CASRQAAYEQYF
size: .; D: .; J: TRBJ1-2; V: TRBV19; DNA: TGTGCCAGTAGTATAATAGGAGATAACTATGGCTACACCTTC; CDR3: CASSIIGDNYGYTF
size: .; D: TRBD2; J: TRBJ2-7; V: TRBV28; DNA: TGTGCCAGCAGTTTAGGTGGGAGGGGCAACGAGCAGTACTTC; CDR3: CASSLGGRGNEQYF
size: once; D: TRBD2; J: TRBJ2-5; V: TRBV4-1; DNA: TGCGCCAGCAGCCAAGATGCCGGGAGGGACGAGACCCAGTACTTC; CDR3: CASSQDAGRDETQYF
size: .; D: .; J: TRBJ2-1; V: TRBV27; DNA: TGTGCCAGCAGTTTAGGCTCTAGCGTACTGAATGAGCAGTTCTTC; CDR3: CASSLGSSVLNEQFF
size: .; D: .; J: TRBJ1-2; V: TRBV27; DNA: TGTGCCAGCAGTTTATCGAAGGCAGGCGGCTACACCTTC; CDR3: CASSLSKAGGYTF
size: .; D: TRBD2; J: TRBJ2-7; V: TRBV19; DNA: TGTGCCAGTAGTCTCCACGAGGGACGACTAGCGGGAGCTAAAGAGCAGTACTTC; CDR3: CASSLHEGRLAGAKEQYF
size: .; D: .; J: TRBJ2-3; V: TRBV25-1; DNA: TGTGCCAGCAGTTTGCAGTACACAGATACGCAGTATTTT; CDR3: CASSLQYTDTQYF
size: .; D: TRBD2; J: TRBJ2-5; V: TRBV4-2; DNA: TGTGCCAGCAGCCAAGTAGCGGGGGGCCCTTCCCAAGAGACCCAGTACTTC; CDR3: CASSQVAGGPSQETQYF
size: .; D: .; J: TRBJ1-2; V: TRBV16; DNA: TGTGCCAGCAGCCAATCCTTGGACAGCCTCAGCGCATATGGCTACACCTTC; CDR3: CASSQSLDSLSAYGYTF
size: .; D: .; J: TRBJ1-5; V: TRBV7-3; DNA: TGTGCCAGCAGCTCCGAGACCCAGGTACCCCAGCATTTT; CDR3: CASSSETQVPQHF
size: .; D: TRBD1; J: TRBJ1-3; V: TRBV24-1; DNA: TGTGCCACCAGTGATACCCGGACAGGGAACTCTGGAAACACCATATATTTT; CDR3: CATSDTRTGNSGNTIYF
size: .; D: TRBD2; J: TRBJ2-6; V: TRBV9; DNA: TGTGCCAGCAGCGCCCACCGTGGAGGGACTAGTACTGGGGCCAACGTCCTGACTTTC; CDR3: CASSAHRGGTSTGANVLTF
size: .; D: TRBD1; J: TRBJ1-6; V: TRBV7-2; DNA: TGTGCCAGCAGCTTAGGGGACAGGGGGTTCCCCCTCCACTTT; CDR3: CASSLGDRGFPLHF
size: .; D: .; J: TRBJ2-1; V: TRBV4-2; DNA: TGTGCCAGCAGCCAGAAGAGGAATGAGCAGTTCTTC; CDR3: CASSQKRNEQFF
size: once; D: .; J: TRBJ2-2; V: TRBV21-1; DNA: TGTGCCAGCAGCAAAGCGAAAAAGTTTTCCCTGCCCTCGGACACCGGGGAGCTGTTTTTT; CDR3: CASSKAKKFSLPSDTGELFF
size: .; D: .; J: TRBJ2-1; V: TRBV14; DNA: TGTGCCAGCAGCCAAGGCAAACTAGGGGGGGGGAATGAGCAGTTCTTC; CDR3: CASSQGKLGGGNEQFF
size: .; D: .; J: TRBJ2-2; V: TRBV4-2; DNA: TGTGCCAGCAGCCAAGATTATTCCCGCGGCACCGGGGAGCTGTTTTTT; CDR3: CASSQDYSRGTGELFF